This is a list of T cell receptor beta chains from one sample in a study of cytomegalovirus exposure and HLA in healthy donors. Sequencing was performed with immunoSEQ multiplex PCR; in TCRdb, only in-frame clones are kept and a portion is missing. This sample has 150,000 to 200,000 clones, with approximately 86% found just once. Material: PBMCs. The receptor set was obtained from a woman between 18 and 29 years old in good health and CMV-seronegative. Both conserved end residues are part of each CDR3. D genes are given only for firm matches. Some rows have no size entry. The others give once, few or many, or a class for an expanded clone.

v_gene: TRBV19
abundance: once
j_gene: TRBJ1-2
len: 18
d_gene: TRBD1
CDR3nt: TGTGCCAGTAGTATGATCCCGGGACAGGGGACTAGTAACTATGGCTACACCTTC
CDR3aa: CASSMIPGQGTSNYGYTF

v_gene: TRBV2
abundance: few
j_gene: TRBJ1-2
len: 15
d_gene: .
CDR3nt: TGTGCCAGCAGTGAAGCTCCAGGGTGGGACTATGGCTACACCTTC
CDR3aa: CASSEAPGWDYGYTF

v_gene: TRBV28
abundance: .
j_gene: TRBJ2-5
len: 15
d_gene: .
CDR3nt: TGTGCCAGCAGTTATGGACAATCACTCCAAGAGACCCAGTACTTC
CDR3aa: CASSYGQSLQETQYF

v_gene: TRBV5-4
abundance: .
j_gene: TRBJ2-7
len: 13
d_gene: TRBD2
CDR3nt: TGTGCCAGCAGCCCGCCGGGGGGGCACGAGCAGTACTTC
CDR3aa: CASSPPGGHEQYF

v_gene: TRBV27
abundance: once
j_gene: TRBJ1-6
len: 14
d_gene: .
CDR3nt: TGTGCCAGCAGTGTCCGGGGTATGAATTCACCCCTCCACTTT
CDR3aa: CASSVRGMNSPLHF

v_gene: TRBV27
abundance: .
j_gene: TRBJ2-7
len: 16
d_gene: .
CDR3nt: TGTGCCAGCACCACCCGTTGGGCCCAAGGTCCCTACGAGCAGTACTTC
CDR3aa: CASTTRWAQGPYEQYF

v_gene: TRBV27
abundance: .
j_gene: TRBJ1-2
len: 14
d_gene: TRBD1
CDR3nt: TGTGCCAGCAGTTGGGACAGGGCTTCTGGTGGCTACACCTTC
CDR3aa: CASSWDRASGGYTF

v_gene: TRBV15
abundance: .
j_gene: TRBJ2-5
len: 14
d_gene: TRBD1
CDR3nt: TGTGCCACTGCGGGGGGACAGGGGAGAGAGACCCAGTACTTC
CDR3aa: CATAGGQGRETQYF

v_gene: TRBV6-5
abundance: .
j_gene: TRBJ1-2
len: 16
d_gene: TRBD1
CDR3nt: TGTGCCAGCAGTTACTCGGAGGGACAGCCCCACTATGGCTACACCTTC
CDR3aa: CASSYSEGQPHYGYTF

v_gene: TRBV18
abundance: .
j_gene: TRBJ1-4
len: 15
d_gene: .
CDR3nt: TGTGCCAGCTCACCACAGGACAGCCAGAATGAAAAACTGTTTTTT
CDR3aa: CASSPQDSQNEKLFF

v_gene: TRBV2
abundance: .
j_gene: TRBJ1-6
len: 16
d_gene: TRBD1
CDR3nt: TGTGCCAGCCGGGACAGGGGGAGCTCCTATAATTCACCCCTCCACTTT
CDR3aa: CASRDRGSSYNSPLHF

v_gene: TRBV7-9
abundance: .
j_gene: TRBJ2-2
len: 12
d_gene: .
CDR3nt: TGTGCCAGCGGACGACTAGGCGGGGAGCTGTTTTTT
CDR3aa: CASGRLGGELFF

v_gene: TRBV7-2
abundance: .
j_gene: TRBJ2-7
len: 16
d_gene: TRBD2
CDR3nt: TGTGCCAGCAGCTTAACTAGCGGGCGGCCTTCCTACGAGCAGTACTTC
CDR3aa: CASSLTSGRPSYEQYF

v_gene: TRBV5-1
abundance: .
j_gene: TRBJ2-1
len: 15
d_gene: TRBD1
CDR3nt: TGCGCCAGCAGCTTGGCCGAGGGACAGGGTCGGGAGCAGTTCTTC
CDR3aa: CASSLAEGQGREQFF

v_gene: TRBV28
abundance: .
j_gene: TRBJ1-5
len: 14
d_gene: .
CDR3nt: TGTGCCAGCAGTCTTCCACTAAAGGGGCAGGGAGGGCATTTT
CDR3aa: CASSLPLKGQGGHF

v_gene: TRBV1
abundance: .
j_gene: TRBJ2-7
len: 16
d_gene: .
CDR3nt: TGCACCAGCAGCCAAAGGCGGTCTAGCGGGGGGTACGAGCAGTACTTC
CDR3aa: CTSSQRRSSGGYEQYF

v_gene: TRBV29-1
abundance: once
j_gene: TRBJ2-3
len: 15
d_gene: TRBD1
CDR3nt: TGCAGCGTTGCCGGGACAGGAAGTTTCACAGATACGCAGTATTTT
CDR3aa: CSVAGTGSFTDTQYF

v_gene: TRBV4-2
abundance: few
j_gene: TRBJ1-4
len: 15
d_gene: .
CDR3nt: TGTGCCAGCAGCCAAGATCCCGGGTCGGATGAAAAACTGTTTTTT
CDR3aa: CASSQDPGSDEKLFF

v_gene: TRBV2
abundance: .
j_gene: TRBJ1-5
len: 13
d_gene: TRBD1
CDR3nt: TGTGCCAGCAAAGAATGGACAGGACAGCCCCAGCATTTT
CDR3aa: CASKEWTGQPQHF

v_gene: TRBV5-1
abundance: .
j_gene: TRBJ1-1
len: 13
d_gene: .
CDR3nt: TGCGCCAGCAGCTTCGGAGAGCAAACTGAAGCTTTCTTT
CDR3aa: CASSFGEQTEAFF

v_gene: TRBV28
abundance: .
j_gene: TRBJ2-1
len: 14
d_gene: .
CDR3nt: TGTGCCAGCAGTTTAGAGTCCCGTTACAATGAGCAGTTCTTC
CDR3aa: CASSLESRYNEQFF

v_gene: TRBV7-9
abundance: .
j_gene: TRBJ2-7
len: 18
d_gene: TRBD1
CDR3nt: TGTTCCAGCAGCTTACAGGTGGCTCGGTGGGACAGAAATTACGAGCAGTACTTC
CDR3aa: CSSSLQVARWDRNYEQYF

v_gene: TRBV5-1
abundance: .
j_gene: TRBJ2-2
len: 15
d_gene: TRBD1
CDR3nt: TGCGCCAGCAGCCCAGGGGGCATAAACACCGGGGAGCTGTTTTTT
CDR3aa: CASSPGGINTGELFF

v_gene: TRBV28
abundance: .
j_gene: TRBJ2-3
len: 15
d_gene: TRBD2
CDR3nt: TGTGCCAGCAGGTTAACGTCGGGGGGATTACATACGCAGTATTTT
CDR3aa: CASRLTSGGLHTQYF

v_gene: TRBV10-3
abundance: .
j_gene: TRBJ2-7
len: 14
d_gene: TRBD2
CDR3nt: TGTGCCATCAGTGAGACTAGCGGGAGAGACGAGCAGTACTTC
CDR3aa: CAISETSGRDEQYF

v_gene: TRBV4-1
abundance: .
j_gene: TRBJ2-4
len: 18
d_gene: .
CDR3nt: TGCGCCAGCAGCCAAGCTGCGGACAGCCCGTTGGCCAAAAACATTCAGTACTTC
CDR3aa: CASSQAADSPLAKNIQYF

v_gene: TRBV19
abundance: .
j_gene: TRBJ1-3
len: 14
d_gene: TRBD1
CDR3nt: TGTGCCAGCTGCCCGGGACAGGGGGCAAACACCATATATTTT
CDR3aa: CASCPGQGANTIYF

v_gene: TRBV4-1
abundance: .
j_gene: TRBJ1-5
len: 20
d_gene: .
CDR3nt: TGCGCCAGCAGGATAGAATCACCGGGACTACGGGCTACGGGGACTCAGCCCCAGCATTTT
CDR3aa: CASRIESPGLRATGTQPQHF

v_gene: TRBV30
abundance: .
j_gene: TRBJ1-1
len: 13
d_gene: .
CDR3nt: TGTGCCTGGAGTCCCGACACGAACACTGAAGCTTTCTTT
CDR3aa: CAWSPDTNTEAFF

v_gene: TRBV6-5
abundance: .
j_gene: TRBJ2-7
len: 14
d_gene: .
CDR3nt: TGTGCCAGCCGCTTCAGGGTTGCGTCTTACGAGCAGTACTTC
CDR3aa: CASRFRVASYEQYF

v_gene: TRBV18
abundance: .
j_gene: TRBJ2-2
len: 16
d_gene: .
CDR3nt: TGTGCCAGCTCACCACTTCACAGTACAGGGACAGGGGAGCTGTTTTTT
CDR3aa: CASSPLHSTGTGELFF